What follows are 18 T cell receptor beta chains derived from one specimen sequenced in a study of shared clonotypes between healthy human individuals. The repertoire was sequenced with immunoSEQ multiplex PCR; TCRdb's copy has only in-frame clones and lacks some. The sample consists of 600,000 to 750,000 clones, roughly 91% of them appearing once. The sequencing input was memory CD8+ T cells from PBMCs. Subset meaning: CD45RO+ cells pooled with CCR7-negative TemRA cells. The source of these receptors is a man between 18 and 29 years old in good health. Some clones in this sample may be carry-over from other donors' samples.

The chain links TRBV7-9 to TRBJ2-1; 11 nucleotides line up with TRBD2. V was pared by 4 bases and J by 4 bases, with 6 bases of the junction left unmatched. CDR3 length: 16 amino acids. Germline assignment: CDR1 SEHNR and CDR2 FQNEAQ (reference sequence). The CDR3 DNA is TGTGCCAGCAGCTCCCAACTAGCGGGAGTATACAATGAGCAGTTCTTC. Amino acid sequence: CASSSQLAGVYNEQFF.

The chain has TRBV27 and TRBJ2-3; TRBD2 aligns across 12 bases. Trimming removed 3 bases from V and 2 bases from J; junction bases left unmatched: 12. Per the germline V gene, CDR1 is MNHEY and CDR2 is SMNVEV (reference sequence). The CDR3 loop spans 19 amino acids. The CDR3 is CASSFLGPSGRDITDTQYF. The CDR3 DNA follows: TGTGCCAGCAGTTTTTTGGGGCCTAGCGGGAGGGATATCACAGATACGCAGTATTTT.

The V and J genes are TRBV11-2 and TRBJ2-7; 8 nucleotides align to TRBD2. The CDR3 has 13 residues. Germline V lookup: CDR1 SGHAT, CDR2 FQNNGV. J was trimmed by 7 bases and V by 5 bases; bases with no gene match: 7. CDR3 sequence reads: CASSPGGGNEQYF. In nucleotides, the CDR3 is TGTGCCAGCAGCCCGGGCGGGGGGAATGAGCAGTACTTC.

This rearrangement joins TRBV7-9 to TRBJ2-1, with D perhaps TRBD1 or TRBD2 (6 bases each). This CDR3 comprises 17 residues. Germline values: CDR1 SEHNR, CDR2 FQNEAQ (reference sequence). With 5 bases removed from V and 4 bases from J, the gap between germline ends came to 21 bases. In nucleotides, the CDR3 is TGTGCCAGCAGCCCGAAAGCTGGGGGCGGGATTTACAATGAGCAGTTCTTC. It encodes CASSPKAGGGIYNEQFF.

The rearrangement joins TRBV7-9 to TRBJ2-5, with D perhaps matching TRBD2 (6 bases). Per the germline V gene, CDR1 is SEHNR and CDR2 is FQNEAQ (reference sequence). The ends were cut back, 1 base at V and 5 bases at J, with 8 bases in the middle. This CDR3 contains 13 residues. The CDR3 DNA is TGTGCCAGCAGCTTAGGGGGGGATGAGACCCAGTACTTC. Translating gives CASSLGGDETQYF.

The rearrangement joins TRBV28 to TRBJ1-2; D is undetermined. Per germline, CDR1 MDHEN and CDR2 SYDVKM. This CDR3 is 16 amino acids long. Trimming cost V 5 bases and J 1 base, with 17 bases left between them. In DNA, the CDR3 is TGTGCCAGCAGTCCCCGGGCGCGGGGAGGTAACTATGGCTACACCTTC. Residues: CASSPRARGGNYGYTF.

CDR3: CSAMPYLAGGPKFPDTQYF. The CDR3 DNA follows: TGCAGCGCAATGCCCTATCTAGCGGGAGGGCCTAAATTCCCAGATACGCAGTATTTT. The V gene is TRBV29-1, the J gene TRBJ2-3, with TRBD2 identical over 12 bases. Germline V gives CDR1 SQVTM, CDR2 ANQGSEA. J lost 4 bases, V lost 7 bases, and 21 bases had no gene match. The CDR3 has 19 amino acids.

The chain has TRBV25-1 and TRBJ2-2; D tentatively reads TRBD1 or TRBD2 (5 bases each). Between the trimmed V and J ends, which lost 2 bases and 6 bases, there was a span of 13 bases. The CDR3 runs to 15 residues. The germline gives CDR1 MGHDK, CDR2 SYGVNS. The CDR3 sequence is CASSEPRRGAGELFF. DNA for the CDR3: TGTGCCAGCAGTGAACCCCGAAGGGGAGCCGGGGAGCTGTTTTTT.

The rearrangement joins TRBV13 to TRBJ2-5; TRBD2 might be the D (5 bases). Trimming took 2 bases from V and 3 from J, leaving 13 bases between them. Germline CDR1 and CDR2: PRHDT and FYEKMQ (reference sequence). This CDR3 is built from 15 residues. This CDR3 is CASSLSIPEEETQYF. The CDR3 DNA is TGTGCCAGCAGCTTATCTATCCCGGAGGAAGAGACCCAGTACTTC.

The J gene is TRBJ2-5, the V gene TRBV15; 11 bases are shared with TRBD2. CDR1 and CDR2 (germline): LNHNV, YYDKDF (reference sequence). V shed 10 bases and J 5 bases; nucleotides not matched to a gene: 6. This CDR3 contains 13 residues. CDR3 sequence reads: CASSGRARETQYF. DNA for the CDR3: TGTGCCAGTAGCGGGAGGGCCCGGGAGACCCAGTACTTC.

CDR3 sequence (DNA): TGCAGCGTTGAAGACTGGAGGGGGTCTAATGAGCAGTTCTTC. The encoded protein is CSVEDWRGSNEQFF. The V and J genes are TRBV29-1 and TRBJ2-1, with D perhaps being TRBD1 or TRBD2 (6 bases each). Germline V gene data show CDR1 as SQVTM and CDR2 as ANQGSEA. Trimming took off 0 bases at V and 7 bases at J, with 13 bases between the two ends. CDR3 size: 14 residues.

V gene TRBV6-1 combines with J gene TRBJ1-5; D unclear. V lost 2 bases to trimming and J lost 0 bases, with 11 bases between them. Per germline, CDR1 MNHNS and CDR2 SASEGT. The CDR3 consists of 16 residues. This CDR3 reads CASSEQGFFSNQPQHF. The CDR3 DNA reads as TGTGCCAGCAGTGAACAAGGATTTTTTAGCAATCAGCCCCAGCATTTT.

This clone has a handful of counts. The same CDR3 also results from other DNA sequences found in this sample. The chain links TRBV7-9 to TRBJ2-2, with D unclear. The CDR3 has 12 amino acids. Trimming cost V 1 base and J 4 bases, with 1 base left between them. Germline lookup yields CDR1 SEHNR and CDR2 FQNEAQ (reference sequence). The chain's CDR3 is CASSLGTGELFF. In nucleotides, the CDR3 is TGTGCCAGCAGCTTAGGCACCGGGGAGCTGTTTTTT.

The rearrangement joins TRBV7-9 to TRBJ2-5; perhaps TRBD1 as D (6 bases). CDR1 and CDR2 from the germline V gene are SEHNR and FQNEAQ (reference sequence). The V and J ends lost 5 bases and 3 bases respectively, with 10 bases between them. CDR3 length: 13 residues. The CDR3 protein is CASSQGLEETQYF. The CDR3 bases are TGTGCCAGCAGCCAGGGGTTGGAAGAGACCCAGTACTTC.

V usage is TRBV5-1 and J usage is TRBJ2-1; D might be TRBD1 (5 bases). With 1 base removed from V and 1 base from J, the gap between germline ends came to 6 bases. CDR1 is SGHRS and CDR2 is YFSETQ in the germline V gene. The CDR3 spans 14 residues. CDR3 in DNA: TGCGCCAGCAGCTTGTCAGGGTCCTACAATGAGCAGTTCTTC. Its protein is CASSLSGSYNEQFF.

The chain has TRBV4-1 and TRBJ2-5; the D gene is possibly TRBD2 (7 bases). Looked up from germline, CDR1 is MGHRA and CDR2 is YSYEKL. V lost 4 bases and J 4 bases, leaving 19 bases between the germline ends. The CDR3 loop spans 16 amino acids. CDR3 DNA sequence: TGCGCCAGCAGCCCTGCGGGGGCTCCCCGAGGAGAGACCCAGTACTTC. Translated, it gives CASSPAGAPRGETQYF.

This rearrangement joins TRBV29-1 to TRBJ2-5; D may be TRBD1 (6 bases). The DNA matches TRBJ2-7 better at its end, which makes the J call doubtful. Per the germline V gene, CDR1 is SQVTM and CDR2 is ANQGSEA. The CDR3 is made up of 13 amino acids. The CDR3 loop is CSVVGGSSDEQYF. The CDR3 DNA sequence: TGCAGCGTCGTTGGGGGCAGTTCGGACGAGCAGTACTTC.

This clone was found a few times. The V call is TRBV7-3, the J call TRBJ1-1; no definite D call. The CDR3 consists of 14 residues. Germline CDR1 SGHTA, CDR2 FQGTGA. Trimming cost V 2 bases and J 1 base, with 8 bases left between them. The CDR3: CASSLAEGNTEAFF. Written as DNA, the CDR3 is TGTGCCAGCAGCTTAGCCGAGGGGAACACTGAAGCTTTCTTT.